A single sample is the source of the 27 T cell receptor beta chains below, sequenced in a study of Ad26.COV2.S vaccination and SARS-CoV-2 variants (dated by TCRdb to the early 2020s). Libraries were made using the immunoSEQ multiplex PCR assay. This is the immuneACCESS table as TCRdb keeps it, with only in-frame sequences that have V and J called. A part of the clones is gone; compared with another copy, unresolved V genes explain less than half, and the rest is unexplained. In this sample the table shows 430,000 or so clones, 89% of which occur a single time. Together, the top ten hold about 2.5% of the sample. In light of the paper, this sample's treatment or condition label describes: some 19 received Ad26.COV2.S at low or high dose, single or two shots; about five received placebo; per-sample allocation not given. For vaccine and placebo recipients, repertoires were sequenced using samples collected on day 63 after the first injection.

The sample in question was peripheral blood, obtained in a trial of Ad26.COV2.S vaccine versus placebo. The receptors were sampled from a person between 18 and 60 years old who received the Ad26.COV2.S COVID-19 vaccine or a placebo.

The V gene is TRBV12-3 or TRBV12-4, the J gene TRBJ1-4; 7 bases agree with TRBD1. This CDR3 has 12 amino acids. V shed 6 bases, J shed 8 bases, and the junction held 3 bases outside the gene matches. CDR3 coding DNA: TGTGCCAGCAGCAAGGACAGGGAAAAACTGTTTTTT. It encodes CASSKDREKLFF.

The chain has TRBV7-9 and TRBJ2-5; the D gene is possibly TRBD1 (5 bases). The CDR3 totals 13 residues. The V end was cut by 6 bases, the J end by 2 bases, with 10 bases between. CDR1 and CDR2 from the germline V gene are SEHNR and FQNEAQ (reference sequence). In DNA form, the CDR3 reads TGTGCCAGCAGTCGACAGATACAAGAGACCCAGTACTTC. It specifies CASSRQIQETQYF.

The count of this clone is one. The J gene is TRBJ2-5, the V gene TRBV6-5; 10 nucleotides align to TRBD1. The CDR3 consists of 14 residues. Unmatched junction bases numbered 7, after V lost 6 bases and J lost 6 bases. The V gene's germline CDR1 is MNHEY and CDR2 SVGAGI. The CDR3 DNA reads as TGTGCCAGCAGAATAAGGGACAGGGGAAAGACCCAGTACTTC. Its translation: CASRIRDRGKTQYF.

The V gene is TRBV27, the J gene TRBJ2-2; the D is unclear. V was trimmed by 1 base and J by 3 bases, leaving 12 bases between them. Germline CDR1 reads MNHEY; CDR2 reads SMNVEV (reference sequence). The CDR3 has 16 amino acids. CDR3 amino acids: CASSLFGSGDTGELFF. CDR3 coding DNA: TGTGCCAGCAGTTTATTTGGCTCTGGGGACACCGGGGAGCTGTTTTTT.

This clone was seen more than once but under ten times. The chain links TRBV2 to TRBJ1-2; TRBD1 is a possible D gene (5 bases). The CDR3 consists of 14 residues. The germline V gene has CDR1 SNHLY and CDR2 FYNNEI. The V gene lost 5 bases and the J gene lost 5 bases, with 15 bases spanning the gap. CDR3 sequence: CASSPGTAAYGYTF. In DNA form, the CDR3 reads TGTGCCAGCAGTCCCGGGACTGCAGCTTATGGCTACACCTTC.

The chain employs TRBV9 and TRBJ2-7; 9 bases are a match to TRBD2. The CDR3 extends over 17 amino acids. After removal of 4 bases from V and 0 bases from J, the junction contained 11 bases not matched to a gene. Germline CDR1 is SGDLS and CDR2 is YYNGEE. The CDR3: CASSPRVAGANSYEQYF. The CDR3 DNA sequence: TGTGCCAGCAGCCCCCGGGTAGCGGGGGCCAACTCCTACGAGCAGTACTTC.

The CDR3 sequence: CASSLGWSRFGTEAFF. DNA for the CDR3: TGTGCCAGCAGCTTAGGATGGAGTAGGTTCGGAACTGAAGCTTTCTTT. The chain recombines TRBV11-3 with TRBJ1-1; D is unresolved. Germline lookup yields CDR1 SGHNT and CDR2 YENEEA. Trimming stripped 1 base from V and 5 bases from J, with 17 bases between. The CDR3 sequence is 16 residues long.

This clone has a handful of counts. Other DNA variants within this sample encode the same CDR3. The chain has TRBV20-1 and TRBJ1-1, with unresolved D. The length of the CDR3 is 11 residues. V was shortened by 3 bases and J by 2 bases, with 4 bases between the two germline ends. CDR1 DFQATT and CDR2 SNEGSKA come from the germline V gene (reference sequence). CDR3 in amino acids: CSASSNTEAFF. The DNA for the CDR3 is TGCAGTGCTAGTAGTAACACTGAAGCTTTCTTT.

This chain's CDR3 is CASSLGWGQGSNYGYTF. As DNA, the CDR3 is TGCGCCAGCAGCTTGGGGTGGGGACAGGGCTCTAACTATGGCTACACCTTC. J is TRBJ1-2 and V is TRBV5-1; 9 bases are shared with TRBD1. The ends lost 0 bases at V and 0 bases at J; junction bases unmatched: 6. The CDR3 loop spans 17 amino acids. The germline CDR1 and CDR2 sequences are SGHRS and YFSETQ.

V usage is TRBV7-8 and J usage is TRBJ1-2, with D perhaps TRBD1 (5 bases). The V gene's germline CDR1 is SGHVS and CDR2 FQNEAQ. V was clipped by 5 bases and J by 5 bases, with 21 bases between them. CDR3 size: 16 residues. DNA of the CDR3: TGTGCCAGCAGCCGAGCCGGGACCACGGCTTCGTATGGCTACACCTTC. The encoded protein is CASSRAGTTASYGYTF.

In DNA form, the CDR3 reads TGTGCCAGCAGCTTCCTGGGAGGCACTGAAGCTTTCTTT. Protein sequence: CASSFLGGTEAFF. The rearrangement uses TRBV7-2 and TRBJ1-1; the D is unclear. Germline V gene data show CDR1 as SGHTA and CDR2 as FQGNSA. CDR3 length: 13 residues. V gave up 3 bases and J gave up 4 bases, with 9 bases separating them.

This clone has just one count. V is TRBV5-4 and J is TRBJ2-3; D not certain. Germline V gene sequence: CDR1 SGHNT, CDR2 YYREEE (reference sequence). V gave up 4 bases and J gave up 1 base, with 16 bases separating them. The CDR3 has 16 residues. CDR3 in amino acids: CASSRKVASGTDTQYF. The CDR3, as DNA: TGTGCCAGCAGCCGGAAAGTGGCATCGGGCACAGATACGCAGTATTTT.

The V and J genes are TRBV3-1 (or the pseudogene TRBV3-2) and TRBJ2-3; the match to TRBD1 covers 7 bases. J lost 0 bases, V lost 3 bases, and 3 bases had no gene match. Germline V gene lookup returns CDR1 LGHDT and CDR2 YNNKEL (reference sequence). This CDR3 spans 15 amino acids. Written as DNA, the CDR3 is TGTGCCAGCAGCCAGACAGGGATTAGCACAGATACGCAGTATTTT. It specifies CASSQTGISTDTQYF.

The chain joins TRBV7-9 to TRBJ1-6; the match to TRBD1 covers 9 bases. The germline V gene encodes CDR1 SEHNR and CDR2 FQNEAQ (reference sequence). The trim removed 3 bases at V and 10 bases at J, leaving 7 bases unmatched. The CDR3 runs to 15 residues. CDR3 nucleotide sequence: TGTGCCAGCAGCTTCCGGACAGGGGCCTTATCACCCCTCCACTTT. Translated, it gives CASSFRTGALSPLHF.

V is TRBV7-2 and J is TRBJ1-1, with D unclear. The V and J ends lost 8 bases and 2 bases respectively, with 9 bases between them. Germline CDR1 and CDR2: SGHTA and FQGNSA. CDR3 length equals 12 residues. CDR3 sequence: CASGRRNTEAFF. The CDR3, as DNA: TGTGCCAGCGGCCGGCGAAACACTGAAGCTTTCTTT.

The genes are TRBV5-1 and TRBJ1-5; the D is unclear. The CDR3 has 14 amino acids. Looked up from germline, CDR1 is SGHRS and CDR2 is YFSETQ. Deletions cut 4 bases from V and 5 bases from J, with 13 bases between. The CDR3 loop is CASSRGDPDQPQHF. The DNA for the CDR3 is TGCGCCAGCAGCCGCGGGGATCCGGATCAGCCCCAGCATTTT.

V and J are TRBV7-6 and TRBJ2-2; TRBD2 matches at 7 bases. The germline gives CDR1 SGHVS, CDR2 FNYEAQ. This CDR3 contains 18 residues. Trimming at V came to 0 bases and at J to 0 bases, leaving 7 bases not matched to a gene. The CDR3 is CASSLASSGAANTGELFF. CDR3 sequence (DNA): TGTGCCAGCAGCTTAGCGTCTAGCGGAGCAGCGAACACCGGGGAGCTGTTTTTT.

This chain uses TRBV18 with TRBJ2-4; TRBD1 agrees at 10 bases. The V gene end was trimmed by 3 bases and the J gene end by 1 base; junction bases not matched to a gene: 12. In germline, CDR1 is KGHSH, CDR2 LQKENI. The CDR3 extends over 19 amino acids. CDR3 region: CASSPPGTGDHMAKNIQYF. DNA for the CDR3: TGTGCCAGCTCACCGCCGGGGACAGGGGATCATATGGCCAAAAACATTCAGTACTTC.

The rearrangement uses TRBV10-3 and TRBJ1-3; maybe TRBD1 (5 bases). The CDR3 loop spans 14 amino acids. Per the germline V gene, CDR1 is ENHRY and CDR2 is SYGVKD. The germline V and J ends were trimmed by 6 bases and 1 base, with 10 bases remaining between them. CDR3 nucleotides: TGTGCCATCAGCGCTGGGGGTTCTGGAAACACCATATATTTT. This sequence encodes CAISAGGSGNTIYF.

This chain connects TRBV7-7 to TRBJ2-2; unclear D gene. The CDR3 runs to 14 residues. The V end was cut by 1 base, the J end by 3 bases, with 6 bases between. CDR1 SSHAT and CDR2 FNYEAQ come from the germline V gene (reference sequence). In DNA, the CDR3 is TGTGCCAGCAGCTTAGATTCCTACACCGGGGAGCTGTTTTTT. Translating gives CASSLDSYTGELFF.

The rearrangement links TRBV5-1 to TRBJ2-2, with D perhaps matching TRBD1 (6 bases). Germline lookup yields CDR1 SGHRS and CDR2 YFSETQ. The CDR3 is made up of 15 amino acids. V was pared by 7 bases and J by 3 bases, with 16 bases between. The CDR3 DNA reads TGCGCCAGCCGCAGGACGGACAGCGACACCGGGGAGCTGTTTTTT. It specifies CASRRTDSDTGELFF. The full variable domain, in which reference TRBV5-1 and TRBJ2-2 provide the parts outside the CDR3, is KAGVTQTPRYLIKTRGQQVTLSCSPISGHRSVSWYQQTPGQGLQFLFEYFSETQRNKGNFPGRFSGRQFSNSRSEMNVSTLELGDSALYLCASRRTDSDTGELFFGEGSRLTVL.

The rearrangement joins TRBV9 to TRBJ1-2; a possible D gene is TRBD1 (6 bases). V shed 4 bases and J shed 7 bases, with 8 bases lying between them. The germline V gene has CDR1 SGDLS and CDR2 YYNGEE. The CDR3 covers 11 residues. CDR3 in amino acids: CASSNRVGYTF. CDR3 in DNA: TGTGCCAGCAGCAACAGGGTTGGCTACACCTTC.

The V call is TRBV20-1, the J call TRBJ2-7; 8 bases match TRBD2. J gave up 2 bases and V 3 bases, and 3 bases lay outside the gene matches. The germline CDR1 and CDR2 sequences are DFQATT and SNEGSKA (reference sequence). This CDR3 has 13 amino acids. The CDR3 coding sequence is TGCAGTGCTAGTCGGGGGGGGACCTACGAGCAGTACTTC. It yields the protein CSASRGGTYEQYF.

This chain links TRBV3-1 (or the pseudogene TRBV3-2) with TRBJ2-5, with D maybe TRBD1 (6 bases). Germline lookup yields CDR1 LGHDT and CDR2 YNNKEL (reference sequence). This CDR3 has 13 residues. V was pared by 5 bases and J by 4 bases, with 11 bases between. In nucleotides, the CDR3 is TGTGCCAGCAGCTCAGGGGACGTAGAGACCCAGTACTTC. Its protein is CASSSGDVETQYF.

The gene calls are TRBV7-9 and TRBJ1-1; unclear D gene. The CDR3 runs to 12 residues. Germline V gene lookup returns CDR1 SEHNR and CDR2 FQNEAQ (reference sequence). Between the trimmed V and J ends, which lost 3 bases and 12 bases, there was a span of 14 bases. This CDR3 is CASSFGEDKTFF. In DNA, the CDR3 is TGTGCCAGCAGCTTTGGTGAAGATAAGACTTTCTTT. The complete variable domain, with remaining parts taken from reference TRBV7-9 and TRBJ1-1, reads DTGVSQNPRHKITKRGQNVTFRCDPISEHNRLYWYRQTLGQGPEFLTYFQNEAQLEKSRLLSDRFSAERPKGSFSTLEIQRTEQGDSAMYLCASSFGEDKTFFGQGTRLTVV.

This chain links TRBV4-3 with TRBJ2-7; D is tentatively TRBD1 or TRBD2 (5 bases each). The germline gives CDR1 LGHNA, CDR2 YSLEER. The V gene lost 5 bases and the J gene lost 5 bases, with 13 bases spanning the gap. This CDR3 region has 13 residues. CDR3 DNA: TGCGCCAGCAGCGAGCGGACATTCCACGAGCAGTACTTC. Translation: CASSERTFHEQYF.

J is TRBJ2-3 and V is TRBV5-1, with D perhaps TRBD1 or TRBD2 (5 bases each). The V gene lost 1 base and the J gene lost 3 bases, with 9 bases spanning the gap. This CDR3 has 14 amino acids. Germline V gene lookup returns CDR1 SGHRS and CDR2 YFSETQ. The CDR3 loop is CASSLPGPTDTQYF. In DNA form, the CDR3 reads TGCGCCAGCAGCTTGCCGGGACCTACAGATACGCAGTATTTT.